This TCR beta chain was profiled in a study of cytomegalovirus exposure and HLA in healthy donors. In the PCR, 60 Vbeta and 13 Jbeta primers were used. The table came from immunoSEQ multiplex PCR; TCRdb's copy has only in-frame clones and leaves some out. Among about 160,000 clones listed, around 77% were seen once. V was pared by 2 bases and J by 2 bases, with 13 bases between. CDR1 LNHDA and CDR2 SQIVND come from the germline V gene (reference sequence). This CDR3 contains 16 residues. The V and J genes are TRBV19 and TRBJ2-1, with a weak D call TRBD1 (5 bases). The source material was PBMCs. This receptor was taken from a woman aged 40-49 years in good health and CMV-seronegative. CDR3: CASSIIPAGTYNEQFF. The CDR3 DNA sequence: TGTGCCAGTAGTATAATTCCCGCAGGGACCTACAATGAGCAGTTCTTC. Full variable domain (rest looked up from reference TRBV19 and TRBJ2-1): DGGITQSPKYLFRKEGQNVTLSCEQNLNHDAMYWYRQDPGQGLRLIYYSQIVNDFQKGDIAEGYSVSREKKESFPLTVTSAQKNPTAFYLCASSIIPAGTYNEQFFGPGTRLTVL.